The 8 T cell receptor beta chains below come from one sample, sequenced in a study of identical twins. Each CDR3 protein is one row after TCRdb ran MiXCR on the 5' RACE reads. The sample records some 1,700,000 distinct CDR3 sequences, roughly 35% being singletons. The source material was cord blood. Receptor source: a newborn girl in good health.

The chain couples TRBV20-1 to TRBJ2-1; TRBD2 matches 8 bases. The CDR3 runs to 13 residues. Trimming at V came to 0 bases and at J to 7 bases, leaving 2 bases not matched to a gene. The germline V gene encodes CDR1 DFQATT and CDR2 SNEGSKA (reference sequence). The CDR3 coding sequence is TGCAGTGCTAGAGATCGGGGGGGGAATGAGCAGTTCTTC. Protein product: CSARDRGGNEQFF.

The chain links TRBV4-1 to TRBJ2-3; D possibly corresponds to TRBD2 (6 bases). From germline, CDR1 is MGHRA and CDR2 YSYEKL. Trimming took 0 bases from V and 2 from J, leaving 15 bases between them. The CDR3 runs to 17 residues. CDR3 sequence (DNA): TGCGCCAGCAGCCAAGATCTAACTAGCAGGTTCACAGATACGCAGTATTTT. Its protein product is CASSQDLTSRFTDTQYF.

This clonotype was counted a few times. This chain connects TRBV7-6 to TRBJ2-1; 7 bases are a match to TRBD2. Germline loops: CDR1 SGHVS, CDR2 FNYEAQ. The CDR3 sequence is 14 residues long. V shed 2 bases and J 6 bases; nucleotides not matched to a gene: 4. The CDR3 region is CASSLQTSRNEQFF. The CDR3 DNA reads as TGTGCCAGCAGCTTACAGACTAGCCGCAATGAGCAGTTCTTC.

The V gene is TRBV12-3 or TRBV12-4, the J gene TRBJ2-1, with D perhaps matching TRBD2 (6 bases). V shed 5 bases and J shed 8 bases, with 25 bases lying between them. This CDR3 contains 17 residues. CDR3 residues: CASSPVLTRRIADEQFF. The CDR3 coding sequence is TGTGCCAGCAGTCCTGTATTGACTAGACGGATTGCGGATGAGCAGTTCTTC.

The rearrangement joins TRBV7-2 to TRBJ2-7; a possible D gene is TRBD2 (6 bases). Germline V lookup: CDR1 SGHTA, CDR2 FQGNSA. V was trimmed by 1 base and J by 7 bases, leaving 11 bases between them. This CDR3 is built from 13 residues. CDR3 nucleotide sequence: TGTACCAGCAGCTTAGTTGGTGCGGGAGAGCAGTACTTC. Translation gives CTSSLVGAGEQYF.

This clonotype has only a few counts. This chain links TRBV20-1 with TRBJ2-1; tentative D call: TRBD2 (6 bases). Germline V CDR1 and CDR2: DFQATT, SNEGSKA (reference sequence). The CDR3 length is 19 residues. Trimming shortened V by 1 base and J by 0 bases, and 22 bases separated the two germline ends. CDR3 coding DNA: TGCAGTGCTAGAGTTAGGGGACTTATCATCACCCGCTCCTACAATGAGCAGTTCTTC. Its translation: CSARVRGLIITRSYNEQFF.

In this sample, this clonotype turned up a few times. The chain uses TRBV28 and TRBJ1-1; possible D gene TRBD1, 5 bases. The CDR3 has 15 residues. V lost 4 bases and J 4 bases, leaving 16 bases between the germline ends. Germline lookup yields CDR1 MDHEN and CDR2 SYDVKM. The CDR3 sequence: CASSSPRGGGTEAFF. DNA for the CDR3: TGTGCCAGCAGTTCCCCGCGGGGGGGGGGCACTGAAGCTTTCTTT.

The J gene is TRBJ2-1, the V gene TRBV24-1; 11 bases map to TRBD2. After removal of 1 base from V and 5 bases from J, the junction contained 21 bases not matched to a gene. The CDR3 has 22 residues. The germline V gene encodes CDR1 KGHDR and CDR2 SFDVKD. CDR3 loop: CATSDFPRLSSGRRIQNNEQFF. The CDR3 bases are TGTGCCACCAGTGATTTCCCCCGGCTGTCTAGCGGGAGGAGGATCCAGAACAATGAGCAGTTCTTC.